The 11 T cell receptor beta chains reported below all come from one sample, sequenced in a study of shared clonotypes between healthy human individuals (TCRdb year 2020). Library generation was performed with the immunoSEQ multiplex PCR assay. TCRdb mirrors the immuneACCESS table, restricted to in-frame sequences. Some clones are absent from its copies; in checked studies, under half trace to an unresolved V gene, and the reason for the others is unknown. In all, the sample holds over a million clones, and 95% to 99% of those were seen once. Together, the top ten hold about 0.42% of the sample. The sequenced material came from naive CD4+ T cells sorted from blood. The sample's cell subset or site, from its label and the paper: CD45RA+ positively selected. All receptors come from a man younger than 40 in good health.

The J gene is TRBJ2-7, the V gene TRBV11-2; 12 bases fit TRBD1. Germline values: CDR1 SGHAT, CDR2 FQNNGV. J lost 1 base, V lost 4 bases, and 2 bases had no gene match. This CDR3 comprises 15 residues. DNA of the CDR3: TGTGCCAGCAGCTGGGACAGGGGGCCTTCCTACGAGCAGTACTTC. Protein sequence: CASSWDRGPSYEQYF.

The chain joins TRBV5-1 to TRBJ2-1; tentatively, D is TRBD2 (5 bases). Germline CDR1 and CDR2: SGHRS and YFSETQ. The CDR3 loop spans 15 amino acids. Trimming shortened V by 4 bases and J by 8 bases, and 19 bases separated the two germline ends. The CDR3 protein is CASSPGAVKPHEQFF. The DNA of the CDR3 is TGCGCCAGCAGCCCCGGAGCGGTTAAACCACATGAGCAGTTCTTC.

In this sample, this clone turned up once. The chain recombines TRBV5-4 with TRBJ2-4; 9 bases fit TRBD2. Trimming took 2 bases from V and 8 from J; bases not matched to a gene: 11. Per germline, CDR1 SGHNT and CDR2 YYREEE (reference sequence). The CDR3 spans 16 residues. The CDR3 sequence is CASSFQGREGSDIQYF. CDR3 DNA sequence: TGTGCCAGCAGCTTCCAAGGGCGGGAGGGCTCAGACATTCAGTACTTC.

The genes are TRBV4-2 and TRBJ2-7, with 7 bases that match TRBD2. The CDR3 extends over 14 amino acids. CDR1 and CDR2 from the germline V gene are LGHNA and YNFKEQ. With V trimmed by 3 bases and J by 1 base, 3 bases remained unmatched. The DNA of the CDR3 is TGTGCCAGCAGCCAGGCAGCGGGGTCCTACGAGCAGTACTTC. Its protein is CASSQAAGSYEQYF.

This clone has only one observation. CDR3 loop: CASSIVDRPAYTF. In nucleotides, the CDR3 is TGTGCCAGTAGTATAGTCGACAGGCCAGCGTATACCTTC. The J gene is TRBJ1-2, the V gene TRBV19, with D perhaps matching TRBD1 (6 bases). The V end lost 1 base, the J end lost 14 bases, and 17 bases lay between the germline ends. Germline V lookup: CDR1 LNHDA, CDR2 SQIVND (reference sequence). This CDR3 has 13 residues.

V is TRBV30 and J is TRBJ2-3; 8 nucleotides align to TRBD2. The CDR3 runs 13 residues. Germline CDR1 GTSNPN, CDR2 SVGIG (reference sequence). J gave up 2 bases and V 6 bases, and 4 bases lay outside the gene matches. The CDR3 coding sequence is TGTGCCTGCGCGGGAGGACTCACAGATACGCAGTATTTT. It translates to CACAGGLTDTQYF.

The chain joins TRBV10-2 to TRBJ1-2; the D gene is possibly TRBD1 (5 bases). V dropped 6 bases and J dropped 4 bases, with 24 bases sitting between them. The germline CDR1 and CDR2 sequences are WSHSY and SAAADI. The CDR3 covers 17 residues. CDR3 residues: CASSPGGGIRLSYGYTF. DNA of the CDR3: TGCGCCAGCAGCCCCGGGGGGGGGATCCGACTGTCCTATGGCTACACCTTC.

This clone was recorded once. This chain joins TRBV4-1 and TRBJ2-7; TRBD1 is a possible D gene (6 bases). Trimming removed 0 bases from V and 6 bases from J, with 15 bases in between. This CDR3 contains 15 residues. The V gene's germline CDR1 is MGHRA and CDR2 YSYEKL. CDR3 in DNA: TGCGCCAGCAGCCAAGATACGGCAGGGGAAATCGAGCAGTACTTC. Translation: CASSQDTAGEIEQYF.

V gene TRBV6-6 combines with J gene TRBJ2-7; 9 nucleotides match TRBD2. In germline, CDR1 is MNHNY, CDR2 SVGAGI (reference sequence). Trimming took 5 bases from V and 3 from J; bases not matched to a gene: 8. The CDR3 covers 15 residues. The CDR3 region has the DNA TGTGCCAGCAGTCAACCTTCTAGCGGGGTCTACGAGCAGTACTTC. It yields the protein CASSQPSSGVYEQYF.

The CDR3 DNA reads TGTGCCAGCTCACCGATGGACAAGAGACGGTATGAGCAGTTCTTC. Its protein product is CASSPMDKRRYEQFF. This chain links TRBV18 with TRBJ2-1; a weak D match, TRBD1 (5 bases). In germline, CDR1 is KGHSH, CDR2 LQKENI. V lost 3 bases to trimming and J lost 8 bases, with 17 bases between them. The CDR3 totals 15 residues.

This rearrangement joins TRBV2 to TRBJ1-1; TRBD1 might be the D (6 bases). Trimming removed 3 bases from V and 10 bases from J, with 12 bases in between. CDR1 and CDR2 (germline): SNHLY, FYNNEI. CDR3 length: 12 amino acids. CDR3 bases: TGTGCCAGCAGTGACAGGGGCCCTAGAGCTTTCTTT. This sequence encodes CASSDRGPRAFF.